One T cell receptor (beta chain) is described in this entry. Data came from immunoSEQ multiplex PCR; TCRdb stores just in-frame clones and leaves some out. The top ten hold 1% to 1.5% of the sample, which has approximately 40,000 clones, roughly 90% seen once. The source of the sample is a study of T cell changes during pregnancy in multiple sclerosis. The sequences come from CD4+ T cells from peripheral blood mononuclear cells, collected in the second trimester of pregnancy. The TCR was taken from a female donor with multiple sclerosis, enrolled in a pregnancy study.

The CDR3: CASSYRTGGPYEQYF. DNA of the CDR3: TGTGCCAGCAGCTACCGGACAGGGGGGCCCTACGAGCAGTACTTC. The chain joins TRBV7-8 to TRBJ2-7; 10 positions match TRBD1. CDR3 length: 15 amino acids. Germline CDR1 is SGHVS and CDR2 is FQNEAQ. V shed 4 bases, J shed 2 bases, and the junction held 5 bases outside the gene matches. Based on the CDR3 plus reference TRBV7-8 and TRBJ2-7, the full variable domain is GAGVSQSPRYKVAKRGQDVALRCDPISGHVSLFWYQQALGQGPEFLTYFQNEAQLDKSGLPSDRFFAERPEGSVSTLKIQRTQQEDSAVYLCASSYRTGGPYEQYFGPGTRLTVT.